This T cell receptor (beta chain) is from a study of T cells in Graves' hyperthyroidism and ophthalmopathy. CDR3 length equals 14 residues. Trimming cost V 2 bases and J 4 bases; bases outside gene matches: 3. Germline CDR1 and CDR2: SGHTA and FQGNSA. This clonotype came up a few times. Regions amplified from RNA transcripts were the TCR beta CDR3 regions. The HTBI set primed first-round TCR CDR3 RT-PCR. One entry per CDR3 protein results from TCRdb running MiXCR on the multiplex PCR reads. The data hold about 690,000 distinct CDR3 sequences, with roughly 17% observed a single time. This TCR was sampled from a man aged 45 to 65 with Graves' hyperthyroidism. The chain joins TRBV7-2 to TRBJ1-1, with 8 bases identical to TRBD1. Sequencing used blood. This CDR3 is CASSLMGQATEAFF. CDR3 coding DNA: TGTGCCAGCAGCTTAATGGGACAGGCCACTGAAGCTTTCTTT.